This T cell receptor beta chain was identified during a study of shared T cell receptors in the human thymus. Data came from immunoSEQ multiplex PCR; TCRdb stores just in-frame clones and leaves some out. The data contain approximately 730,000 clones, around 85% of them singletons. This clone has just a few counts. These records were also assigned to another study, of human thymus T cells. That paper states: During corrective heart surgery, resections were taken, and the thymus tissue came from them. Usage of V and J genes appeared biased in thymic and blood repertoires.

The TCR comes from a girl less than two years old with a congenital heart defect. Sequenced material: thymocytes.

CDR3 in DNA: TGTGCCAGCAGCATGTGCTCCACAGGGCATAAGACCTACGAGCAGTACTTC. As protein: CASSMCSTGHKTYEQYF. The rearrangement uses TRBV5-5 and TRBJ2-7, with D possibly TRBD1 on 6 matching bases. Germline V CDR1 and CDR2: SGHKS, YYEKEE (reference sequence). V was shortened by 4 bases and J by 2 bases, with 22 bases between the two germline ends. The CDR3 is 17 amino acids.